One sample yielded the 27 T cell receptor beta chains listed below, sequenced in a study of CD8 T cells in Susac syndrome. The RNA, about 0.5 to 1 ug, was put through reverse transcription using random hexamers. Each CDR3 protein is one row after TCRdb ran MiXCR on the immunoSEQ multiplex PCR reads. The profile shows roughly 88,000 distinct CDR3 sequences, 96% of them singletons. Source material: CD8+ T cells from PBMCs. The receptors shown here come from a human donor with Susac syndrome.

This clonotype was detected once. This chain uses TRBV5-6 with TRBJ2-2; D might be TRBD1 (6 bases). Germline-derived CDR1 and CDR2 are SGHDT and YYEEEE. V lost 4 bases to trimming and J lost 5 bases, with 9 bases between them. This CDR3 region has 13 residues. This CDR3 reads CASSLGTTGELFF. The CDR3, as DNA: TGTGCCAGCAGCCTGGGGACAACCGGGGAGCTGTTTTTT.

CDR3 residues: CSASTNTEAFF. DNA of the CDR3: TGCAGTGCTAGCACTAACACTGAAGCTTTCTTT. The chain carries TRBV20-1 and TRBJ1-1, with D unclear. Germline V lookup: CDR1 DFQATT, CDR2 SNEGSKA (reference sequence). The V gene lost 3 bases and the J gene lost 2 bases, with 4 bases spanning the gap. The CDR3 totals 11 residues.

The gene calls are TRBV12-3 or TRBV12-4 and TRBJ1-5, with a weak D call TRBD1 (6 bases). The V end was cut by 4 bases, the J end by 7 bases, with 11 bases between. There are 13 residues in the CDR3. The CDR3 reads CASSSTGLQPQHF. The CDR3 nucleotides read TGTGCCAGCAGTTCAACAGGGTTGCAGCCCCAGCATTTT.

The V gene is TRBV6-2 or TRBV6-3, the J gene TRBJ1-2; D is possibly TRBD1 (6 bases). Germline V gene data show CDR1 as MNHEY and CDR2 as SVGEGT. The CDR3 is 14 amino acids. Trimming shortened V by 4 bases and J by 2 bases, and 11 bases separated the two germline ends. The CDR3 region is CASSLTGLNYGYTF. DNA of the CDR3: TGTGCCAGCAGTTTGACAGGCCTCAACTATGGCTACACCTTC.

The genes are TRBV24-1 and TRBJ2-3, with D possibly being TRBD2 (6 bases). CDR1 is KGHDR, CDR2 SFDVKD, per germline. V was cut by 6 bases and J by 4 bases, with 7 bases left in between. The CDR3 loop spans 12 amino acids. This CDR3 is CATSSGADTQYF. Written as DNA, the CDR3 is TGTGCCACCAGTTCGGGGGCAGATACGCAGTATTTT.

This chain connects TRBV28 to TRBJ2-5; either TRBD1 or TRBD2 may fit D (5 bases each). In germline, CDR1 is MDHEN, CDR2 SYDVKM. Trimming shortened V by 6 bases and J by 5 bases, and 22 bases separated the two germline ends. The CDR3 spans 16 residues. The CDR3 DNA reads TGTGCCAGCAGCCCCGCCGGGACGAGGGATTTCGAGACCCAGTACTTC. Protein product: CASSPAGTRDFETQYF.

The chain has TRBV5-6 and TRBJ2-1, with 13 positions matching TRBD2. The CDR3 runs 16 residues. Germline trimming cut 4 bases from V and 5 bases from J; bases unmatched to any gene: 6. Germline V gives CDR1 SGHDT, CDR2 YYEEEE. The CDR3 bases are TGTGCCAGCAGCCCTTCAACTAGCGGGAGGGACAATGAGCAGTTCTTC. Protein sequence: CASSPSTSGRDNEQFF.

J is TRBJ2-1 and V is TRBV3-1; a weak D match, TRBD1 (7 bases). The CDR3 is made up of 16 amino acids. The germline V gene has CDR1 LGHDT and CDR2 YNNKEL (reference sequence). Trimming took 0 bases from V and 4 from J, leaving 13 bases between them. CDR3 sequence (DNA): TGTGCCAGCAGCCAAGATGCCCAGGGGGGTTACAATGAGCAGTTCTTC. Translation gives CASSQDAQGGYNEQFF.

This clonotype was recorded only once. J is TRBJ2-7 and V is TRBV28; possible D gene TRBD1, 5 bases. Germline V lookup: CDR1 MDHEN, CDR2 SYDVKM. The V gene lost 5 bases and the J gene lost 0 bases, with 14 bases spanning the gap. The CDR3 runs to 15 residues. CDR3 region: CASSITGALSYEQYF. CDR3 DNA sequence: TGTGCCAGCAGTATCACAGGCGCCCTCTCCTACGAGCAGTACTTC.

The V gene is TRBV7-9, the J gene TRBJ1-1; 10 positions agree with TRBD1. V was pared by 5 bases and J by 6 bases, with 9 bases of the junction left unmatched. Germline assignment: CDR1 SEHNR and CDR2 FQNEAQ (reference sequence). The CDR3 totals 15 residues. The CDR3 here is CASSLRDRGFPEAFF. CDR3 nucleotide sequence: TGTGCCAGCAGCCTCCGGGACAGGGGATTCCCTGAAGCTTTCTTT.

V gene TRBV20-1 combines with J gene TRBJ2-7, with D unclear. The CDR3 runs to 14 residues. The germline V gene encodes CDR1 DFQATT and CDR2 SNEGSKA (reference sequence). V was trimmed by 3 bases and J by 2 bases, leaving 14 bases between them. CDR3 residues: CSASPDFTAYEQYF. CDR3 coding DNA: TGCAGTGCTAGTCCTGACTTCACAGCCTACGAGCAGTACTTC.

The chain recombines TRBV24-1 with TRBJ2-7; D may correspond to TRBD1 or TRBD2 (5 bases each). Germline CDR1 and CDR2: KGHDR and SFDVKD. The CDR3 contains 15 residues. Trimming shortened V by 4 bases and J by 4 bases, and 16 bases separated the two germline ends. CDR3 sequence (DNA): TGTGCCACCAGTGACTCCGGGACCAGCCCGTACGAGCAGTACTTC. As protein: CATSDSGTSPYEQYF.

V usage is TRBV12-3 or TRBV12-4 and J usage is TRBJ1-5, with D unresolved. The CDR3 loop spans 15 amino acids. Trimming pared 6 bases from V and 2 bases from J, leaving 14 bases between. The CDR3, as DNA: TGTGCCAGCAGCCTCGGCGGGAACGGCAATCAGCCCCAGCATTTT. Translating it yields CASSLGGNGNQPQHF.

This clonotype occurred a few times. J is TRBJ1-1 and V is TRBV7-9, with D uncertain. Germline V gives CDR1 SEHNR, CDR2 FQNEAQ (reference sequence). V was trimmed by 1 base and J by 3 bases, leaving 6 bases between them. CDR3 length equals 13 residues. The CDR3 nucleotides are TGTGCCAGCAGCTTAGAACAAGACACTGAAGCTTTCTTT. Protein: CASSLEQDTEAFF.

The J gene is TRBJ2-1, the V gene TRBV25-1; 7 bases are shared with TRBD2. Looked up from germline, CDR1 is MGHDK and CDR2 is SYGVNS. The CDR3 is 14 residues long. The junction had 8 bases not matched to a gene; V was cut back by 4 bases and J by 8 bases. The CDR3 region is CASSAGLGGDEQFF. The CDR3 nucleotides are TGTGCCAGCAGTGCAGGACTGGGAGGGGATGAGCAGTTCTTC.

The chain carries TRBV29-1 and TRBJ1-2; the match to TRBD1 covers 8 bases. Germline V gives CDR1 SQVTM, CDR2 ANQGSEA. The junction had 13 bases not matched to a gene; V was cut back by 7 bases and J by 3 bases. The CDR3 extends over 15 amino acids. CDR3 in DNA: TGCAGCGCATCGGGTCCAGGGGGCGCATACTATGGCTACACCTTC. It specifies CSASGPGGAYYGYTF.

The rearrangement joins TRBV7-9 to TRBJ2-4; 7 nucleotides line up with TRBD1. The junction had 9 bases not matched to a gene; V was cut back by 1 base and J by 6 bases. Germline V gene lookup returns CDR1 SEHNR and CDR2 FQNEAQ (reference sequence). The length of the CDR3 is 16 residues. The CDR3 nucleotides are TGTGCCAGCAGCTTAGGTCCTGATCAGGGGGTAAACATTCAGTACTTC. It encodes CASSLGPDQGVNIQYF.

The chain couples TRBV11-2 to TRBJ2-2; 10 nucleotides align to TRBD1. This CDR3 comprises 16 residues. With 7 bases clipped from V and 7 bases from J, the junction kept 12 bases outside the gene matches. CDR1 SGHAT and CDR2 FQNNGV come from the germline V gene. CDR3 protein: CASTQRGQGVSGELFF. In nucleotides, the CDR3 is TGTGCCAGCACCCAGCGTGGACAGGGGGTTAGCGGGGAGCTGTTTTTT.

The chain couples TRBV29-1 to TRBJ1-2, with 7 bases matching TRBD1. After removal of 7 bases from V and 3 bases from J, the junction contained 14 bases not matched to a gene. CDR1 is SQVTM, CDR2 ANQGSEA, per germline. There are 15 residues in the CDR3. CDR3 sequence (DNA): TGCAGCGCTACGGGGGGAACAGGGGAGGACTATGGCTACACCTTC. Translated: CSATGGTGEDYGYTF. Looking up the rest from reference TRBV29-1 and TRBJ1-2 gives the full variable domain: SAVISQKPSRDICQRGTSLTIQCQVDSQVTMMFWYRQQPGQSLTLIATANQGSEATYESGFVIDKFPISRPNLTFSTLTVSNMSPEDSSIYLCSATGGTGEDYGYTFGSGTRLTVV.

The chain recombines TRBV6-2 or TRBV6-3 with TRBJ1-2; D remains ambiguous. Per germline, CDR1 MNHEY and CDR2 SVGEGT. Trimming removed 5 bases from V and 2 bases from J, with 9 bases in between. The CDR3 is 13 residues long. This chain's CDR3 is CASSAAANYGYTF. CDR3 nucleotide sequence: TGTGCCAGCAGTGCCGCGGCCAACTATGGCTACACCTTC.

This chain uses TRBV12-3 or TRBV12-4 with TRBJ2-7, with 8 bases fitting TRBD1. With 4 bases clipped from V and 5 bases from J, the junction kept 7 bases outside the gene matches. CDR3 length equals 14 residues. This CDR3 reads CASSYRGFNNEQYF. CDR3 sequence (DNA): TGTGCCAGCAGTTACAGGGGGTTCAACAACGAGCAGTACTTC.

The chain joins TRBV5-6 to TRBJ2-1; D may be TRBD1 or TRBD2 (6 bases each). The germline V gene has CDR1 SGHDT and CDR2 YYEEEE. The V and J ends lost 10 bases and 9 bases respectively, with 20 bases between them. The CDR3 sequence is 13 residues long. The CDR3 DNA reads as TGTGCCTCTCCGGGGGACACTCCCAGTGAGCAGTTCTTC. The encoded protein is CASPGDTPSEQFF.

This chain joins TRBV11-2 and TRBJ2-3; either TRBD1 or TRBD2 may supply D (5 bases each). The CDR3 runs to 15 residues. Trimming stripped 5 bases from V and 5 bases from J, with 17 bases between. Germline-derived CDR1 and CDR2 are SGHAT and FQNNGV. The CDR3 DNA reads as TGTGCCAGCAGCGAAGCTGAGTCGAGGGGAGATACGCAGTATTTT. Residues: CASSEAESRGDTQYF. The whole variable domain, filled in from reference TRBV11-2 and TRBJ2-3, reads EAGVAQSPRYKIIEKRQSVAFWCNPISGHATLYWYQQILGQGPKLLIQFQNNGVVDDSQLPKDRFSAERLKGVDSTLKIQPAKLEDSAVYLCASSEAESRGDTQYFGPGTRLTVL.

The chain has TRBV6-6 and TRBJ1-2; 7 bases agree with TRBD1. Trimming took 2 bases from V and 3 from J; bases not matched to a gene: 6. Looked up from germline, CDR1 is MNHNY and CDR2 is SVGAGI (reference sequence). The CDR3 covers 15 residues. The CDR3 bases are TGTGCCAGCAGTTACGTAGAGGGGGCGGACTATGGCTACACCTTC. It specifies CASSYVEGADYGYTF.

This clonotype was recorded only once. V is TRBV28 and J is TRBJ1-2; 7 bases map to TRBD1. CDR3 size: 17 residues. The V gene's germline CDR1 is MDHEN and CDR2 SYDVKM. With V trimmed by 3 bases and J by 3 bases, 13 bases remained unmatched. This CDR3 is CASSFPRKGAVDYGYTF. CDR3 nucleotide sequence: TGTGCCAGCAGTTTCCCACGGAAGGGGGCGGTGGACTATGGCTACACCTTC.

CDR3 in amino acids: CASCFSGSSEQFF. The CDR3 bases are TGCGCCAGCTGTTTTAGCGGGTCGAGTGAGCAGTTCTTC. The V and J genes are TRBV4-1 and TRBJ2-1, with TRBD2 identical over 7 bases. Germline CDR1 and CDR2: MGHRA and YSYEKL. This CDR3 has 13 amino acids. The junction had 10 bases not matched to a gene; V was cut back by 8 bases and J by 9 bases.

The chain recombines TRBV5-1 with TRBJ1-1; maybe TRBD1 (6 bases). CDR1 is SGHRS, CDR2 YFSETQ, per germline. The V end lost 4 bases, the J end lost 5 bases, and 12 bases lay between the germline ends. There are 13 residues in the CDR3. The DNA for the CDR3 is TGCGCCAGCAGCCAAGGGGGAAGGACTGAAGCTTTCTTT. It is translated as CASSQGGRTEAFF.